Here is one T cell receptor (beta chain) with its context. Tumor samples were taken before definitive surgery or chemotherapy. This sample was taken from a study of high-grade serous ovarian cancer treatment subgroups. Trimming removed 7 bases from V and 4 bases from J, with 14 bases in between. The CDR3 consists of 14 residues. Germline CDR1 is SNHLY and CDR2 is FYNNEI. The assay was immunoSEQ multiplex PCR, and TCRdb's table has in-frame clones only and misses some. The sample has 25,000 to 30,000 clones; about 88% are singletons. V usage is TRBV2 and J usage is TRBJ2-1; D ambiguous. The sequenced sample consisted of tumor tissue. This sequence originates from a human donor with high-grade serous ovarian cancer. The CDR3 is CASTETGEYNEQFF. In DNA form, the CDR3 reads TGTGCCAGCACCGAAACTGGCGAGTACAATGAGCAGTTCTTC. The full variable domain, with the rest looked up from reference TRBV2 and TRBJ2-1, is EPEVTQTPSHQVTQMGQEVILRCVPISNHLYFYWYRQILGQKVEFLVSFYNNEISEKSEIFDDQFSVERPDGSNFTLKIRSTKLEDSAMYFCASTETGEYNEQFFGPGTRLTVL.